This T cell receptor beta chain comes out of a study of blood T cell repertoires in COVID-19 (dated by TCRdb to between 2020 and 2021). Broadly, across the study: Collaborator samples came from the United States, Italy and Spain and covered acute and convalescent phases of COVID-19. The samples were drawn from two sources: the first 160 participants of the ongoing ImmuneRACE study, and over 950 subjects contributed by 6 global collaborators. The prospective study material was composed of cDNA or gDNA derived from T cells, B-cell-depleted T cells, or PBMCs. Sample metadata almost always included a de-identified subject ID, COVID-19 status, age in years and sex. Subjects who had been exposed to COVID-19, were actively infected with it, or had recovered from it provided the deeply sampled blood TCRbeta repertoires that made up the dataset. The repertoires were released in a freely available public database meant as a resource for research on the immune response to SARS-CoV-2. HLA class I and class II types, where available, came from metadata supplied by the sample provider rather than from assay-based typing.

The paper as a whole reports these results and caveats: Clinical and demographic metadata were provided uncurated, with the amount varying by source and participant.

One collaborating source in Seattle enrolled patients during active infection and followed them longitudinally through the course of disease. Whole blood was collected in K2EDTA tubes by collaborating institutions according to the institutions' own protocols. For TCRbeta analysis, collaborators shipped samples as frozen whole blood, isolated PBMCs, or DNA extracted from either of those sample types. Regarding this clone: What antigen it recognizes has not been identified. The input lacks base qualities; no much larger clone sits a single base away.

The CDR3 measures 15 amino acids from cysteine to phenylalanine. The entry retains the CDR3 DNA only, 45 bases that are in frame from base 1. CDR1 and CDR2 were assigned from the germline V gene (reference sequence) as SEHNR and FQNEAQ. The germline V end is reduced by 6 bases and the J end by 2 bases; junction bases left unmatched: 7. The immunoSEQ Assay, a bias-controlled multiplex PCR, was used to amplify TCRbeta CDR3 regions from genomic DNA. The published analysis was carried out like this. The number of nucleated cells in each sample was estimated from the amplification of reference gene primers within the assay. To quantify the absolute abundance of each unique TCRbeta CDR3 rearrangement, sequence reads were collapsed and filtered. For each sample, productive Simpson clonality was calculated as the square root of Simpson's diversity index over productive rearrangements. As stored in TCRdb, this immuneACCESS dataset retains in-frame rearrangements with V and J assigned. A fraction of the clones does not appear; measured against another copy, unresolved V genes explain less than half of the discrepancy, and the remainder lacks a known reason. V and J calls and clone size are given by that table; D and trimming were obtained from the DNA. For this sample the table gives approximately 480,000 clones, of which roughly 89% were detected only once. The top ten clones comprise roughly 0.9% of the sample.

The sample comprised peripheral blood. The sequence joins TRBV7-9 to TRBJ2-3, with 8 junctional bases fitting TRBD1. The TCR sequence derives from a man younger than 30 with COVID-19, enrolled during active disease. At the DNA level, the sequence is TGTGCCAGCAGTCCCGGGACAGGTCTCACAGATACGCAGTATTTT. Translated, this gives CASSPGTGLTDTQYF.